These T cell receptor beta chains were read from a single sample in a study of CD8 T cells in Susac syndrome. Each CDR3 protein is one row after TCRdb ran MiXCR on the immunoSEQ multiplex PCR reads. The table lists approximately 110,000 distinct CDR3 sequences, around 95% of them singletons, with under 0.095% in the top ten. Sequenced sample: CD4+ T cells from PBMCs. Source of these receptors: a human donor in good health. CDR3s include the opening cysteine and the closing phenylalanine or tryptophan. The D gene is left open where the match is weak. Some rows have no size entry. The others give once, few or many, or a class for an expanded clone.

abundance: .
j_gene: TRBJ2-7
d_gene: .
v_gene: TRBV5-6
CDR3nt: TGTGCCAGCAGCTACCGGGGCCGGGACGAGCAGTACTTC
CDR3aa: CASSYRGRDEQYF

abundance: .
j_gene: TRBJ2-5
d_gene: .
v_gene: TRBV29-1
CDR3nt: TGCAGCGTTGTAGGAAACCCGCAAGAGACCCAGTACTTC
CDR3aa: CSVVGNPQETQYF

abundance: .
j_gene: TRBJ1-3
d_gene: .
v_gene: TRBV5-4
CDR3nt: TGTGCCAGCACCGACAGCAGCTCTGGAAACACCATATATTTT
CDR3aa: CASTDSSSGNTIYF

abundance: .
j_gene: TRBJ1-1
d_gene: TRBD1
v_gene: TRBV3-1
CDR3nt: TGTGCCAGCACCCCTCTGACAGGGCGAAACACTGAAGCTTTCTTT
CDR3aa: CASTPLTGRNTEAFF

abundance: .
j_gene: TRBJ1-4
d_gene: TRBD1
v_gene: TRBV5-1
CDR3nt: TGCGCCAGCAGCCAACACCGGGACAGGGGTGGTGAAAAACTGTTTTTT
CDR3aa: CASSQHRDRGGEKLFF

abundance: .
j_gene: TRBJ2-7
d_gene: .
v_gene: TRBV7-9
CDR3nt: TGTGCCAGCAGCTTCAAGGGACACAACTACGAGCAGTACTTC
CDR3aa: CASSFKGHNYEQYF

abundance: .
j_gene: TRBJ1-2
d_gene: TRBD1
v_gene: TRBV13
CDR3nt: TGTGCCAGCAGCACCCGACAGGGTTACTATGGCTACACCTTC
CDR3aa: CASSTRQGYYGYTF

abundance: .
j_gene: TRBJ1-2
d_gene: TRBD1
v_gene: TRBV7-2
CDR3nt: TGTGCCAGCAGCTGGACAGGGGAAGCCAATGGCTACACCTTC
CDR3aa: CASSWTGEANGYTF

abundance: .
j_gene: TRBJ1-1
d_gene: .
v_gene: TRBV5-1
CDR3nt: TGCGCCAGCAGCTTGGCTTACGGGGCGAGCATGAACACTGAAGCTTTCTTT
CDR3aa: CASSLAYGASMNTEAFF

abundance: .
j_gene: TRBJ1-1
d_gene: TRBD1
v_gene: TRBV14
CDR3nt: TGTGCCAGCAGCCAAGATCCCGGACAGGGGGCCACTGAAGCTTTCTTT
CDR3aa: CASSQDPGQGATEAFF

abundance: .
j_gene: TRBJ2-3
d_gene: .
v_gene: TRBV5-8
CDR3nt: TGTGCCAGCAGGGCCTCCGGGGCAGATACGCAGTATTTT
CDR3aa: CASRASGADTQYF

abundance: once
j_gene: TRBJ2-1
d_gene: .
v_gene: TRBV2
CDR3nt: TGTGCCAGCACCCTGGGGGAGAGCTCCTACAATGAGCAGTTCTTC
CDR3aa: CASTLGESSYNEQFF

abundance: .
j_gene: TRBJ1-5
d_gene: .
v_gene: TRBV10-3
CDR3nt: TGTGCCATCAGTAGCCAGACAGGCTTTAATCAGCCCCAGCATTTT
CDR3aa: CAISSQTGFNQPQHF

abundance: .
j_gene: TRBJ1-1
d_gene: TRBD1
v_gene: TRBV20-1
CDR3nt: TGCAGTGCTAGAGATCTGAGAAGGGGGCACTCTGAAGCTTTCTTT
CDR3aa: CSARDLRRGHSEAFF

abundance: .
j_gene: TRBJ1-3
d_gene: .
v_gene: TRBV5-6
CDR3nt: TGTGCCAGCAGCTTAAGATCCCACTCTGGAAACACCATATATTTT
CDR3aa: CASSLRSHSGNTIYF

abundance: .
j_gene: TRBJ2-7
d_gene: TRBD2
v_gene: TRBV7-2
CDR3nt: TGTGCCAGCAGCTTAGCAGGGACTAGCGGGAGTTACGAGCAGTACTTC
CDR3aa: CASSLAGTSGSYEQYF

abundance: .
j_gene: TRBJ2-5
d_gene: TRBD1
v_gene: TRBV6-5
CDR3nt: TGTGCCAGCAGTTACCTCGGGACAGTAGAGACCCAGTACTTC
CDR3aa: CASSYLGTVETQYF

abundance: .
j_gene: TRBJ2-1
d_gene: TRBD2
v_gene: TRBV7-8
CDR3nt: TGTGCCAGCAGCCCCGGGACTAGCGGGGCCAATGAGCAGTTCTTC
CDR3aa: CASSPGTSGANEQFF

abundance: .
j_gene: TRBJ2-1
d_gene: .
v_gene: TRBV29-1
CDR3nt: TGCAGCGTCCCATTCGCCAGGGGGGAATCCTACAATGAGCAGTTCTTC
CDR3aa: CSVPFARGESYNEQFF

abundance: .
j_gene: TRBJ2-7
d_gene: TRBD1
v_gene: TRBV15
CDR3nt: TGTGCCACCAGCAGAGGACGCTCACAGGGGTTCGAGCAGTACTTC
CDR3aa: CATSRGRSQGFEQYF

abundance: .
j_gene: TRBJ2-1
d_gene: TRBD2
v_gene: TRBV7-2
CDR3nt: TGTGCCAGCAGCCCGGGACTAGCGGGAGGGCATAATGAGCAGTTCTTC
CDR3aa: CASSPGLAGGHNEQFF

abundance: .
j_gene: TRBJ2-2
d_gene: .
v_gene: TRBV20-1
CDR3nt: TGCAGTGCTAGAGCCGGGGCTTCTGGGGGCGGGGAGCTGTTTTTT
CDR3aa: CSARAGASGGGELFF

abundance: .
j_gene: TRBJ2-5
d_gene: TRBD2
v_gene: TRBV7-2
CDR3nt: TGTGCCAGCTCTGGACTAGCGGCACCGGGGACCCAGTACTTC
CDR3aa: CASSGLAAPGTQYF

abundance: .
j_gene: TRBJ2-5
d_gene: .
v_gene: TRBV10-3
CDR3nt: TGTGCCATCAGTGAGTCTGGGATCAACGGAGAGACCCAGTACTTC
CDR3aa: CAISESGINGETQYF

abundance: .
j_gene: TRBJ2-6
d_gene: TRBD2
v_gene: TRBV27
CDR3nt: TGTGCCAGCAGTTTAGCAGGGAGGGCGTCTGGGGCCAACGTCCTGACTTTC
CDR3aa: CASSLAGRASGANVLTF

abundance: .
j_gene: TRBJ1-2
d_gene: .
v_gene: TRBV7-2
CDR3nt: TGTGCCAGCAGCTCCAGGGAGGTCAAGGGCTACACCTTC
CDR3aa: CASSSREVKGYTF

abundance: .
j_gene: TRBJ2-1
d_gene: .
v_gene: TRBV7-2
CDR3nt: TGTGCCAGCAGCCAAAACGCCGGCACGTATCGTGAGCAGTTCTTC
CDR3aa: CASSQNAGTYREQFF

abundance: .
j_gene: TRBJ2-1
d_gene: .
v_gene: TRBV18
CDR3nt: TGTGCCAGCTCAGACGGGCGGAGCTCAATAAATGAGCAGTTCTTC
CDR3aa: CASSDGRSSINEQFF

abundance: .
j_gene: TRBJ2-7
d_gene: TRBD2
v_gene: TRBV6-2/TRBV6-3
CDR3nt: TGTGCCAGCAGCCCCGGACTAGCGGGAGGGAGGCAGTACTTC
CDR3aa: CASSPGLAGGRQYF

abundance: .
j_gene: TRBJ2-3
d_gene: TRBD1
v_gene: TRBV12-3/TRBV12-4
CDR3nt: TGTGCCAGCAGTTTGGACAGGGGGTACGGCACAGATACGCAGTATTTT
CDR3aa: CASSLDRGYGTDTQYF

abundance: .
j_gene: TRBJ2-7
d_gene: TRBD2
v_gene: TRBV20-1
CDR3nt: TGCAGTGCTAGAGAGGGACTAGCGGTATCCTACGAGCAGTACTTC
CDR3aa: CSAREGLAVSYEQYF